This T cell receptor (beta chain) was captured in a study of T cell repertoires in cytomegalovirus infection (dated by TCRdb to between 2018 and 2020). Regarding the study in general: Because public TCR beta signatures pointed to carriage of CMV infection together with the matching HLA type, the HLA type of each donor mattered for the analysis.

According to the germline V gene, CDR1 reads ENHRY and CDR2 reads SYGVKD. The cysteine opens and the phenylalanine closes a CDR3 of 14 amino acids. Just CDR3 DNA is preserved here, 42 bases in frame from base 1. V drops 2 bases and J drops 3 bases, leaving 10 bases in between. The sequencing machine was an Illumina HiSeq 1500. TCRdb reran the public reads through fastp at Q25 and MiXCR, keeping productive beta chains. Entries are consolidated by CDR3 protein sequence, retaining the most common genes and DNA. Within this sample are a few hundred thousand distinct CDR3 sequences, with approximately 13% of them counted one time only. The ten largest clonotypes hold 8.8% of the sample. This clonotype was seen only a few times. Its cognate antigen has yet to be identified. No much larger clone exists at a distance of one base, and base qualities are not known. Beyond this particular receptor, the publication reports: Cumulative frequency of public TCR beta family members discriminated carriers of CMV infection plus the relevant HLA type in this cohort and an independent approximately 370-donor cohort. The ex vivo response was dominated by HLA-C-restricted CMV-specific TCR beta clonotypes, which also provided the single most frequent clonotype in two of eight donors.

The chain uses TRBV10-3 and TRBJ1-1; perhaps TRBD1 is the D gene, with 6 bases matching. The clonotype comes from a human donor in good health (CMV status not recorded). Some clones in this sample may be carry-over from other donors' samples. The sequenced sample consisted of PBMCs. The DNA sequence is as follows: TGTGCCATCAGTGAGGGGGGCCGGTACACTGAAGCTTTCTTT. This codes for CAISEGGRYTEAFF.